The 19 T cell receptor beta chains below were found in one sample sequenced in a study of Graves' ophthalmopathy and Graves' hyperthyroidism. Amplifying from RNA transcripts, the study obtained TCR beta CDR3 regions. HTBI-primed first-round RT-PCR preceded second-round multiplex PCR. MiXCR, applied by TCRdb to the multiplex PCR reads, yields one record per CDR3 protein. The repertoire includes 150,000 to 200,000 distinct CDR3 sequences, approximately 40% of them detected once, and around 5.8% sits in the top ten. Sample: peripheral blood. The receptor source for this set is a woman in her thirties or forties with Graves' ophthalmopathy.

This clonotype was recorded many times. V gene TRBV6-1 combines with J gene TRBJ2-7, with a tentative D call TRBD1 (6 bases). CDR1 and CDR2 (germline): MNHNS, SASEGT. The ends were cut back, 4 bases at V and 2 bases at J, with 15 bases in the middle. The CDR3 extends over 15 amino acids. CDR3 sequence reads: CASSVTGTTTYEQYF. DNA for the CDR3: TGTGCCAGCAGTGTAACCGGGACAACAACCTACGAGCAGTACTTC.

The chain links TRBV24-1 to TRBJ1-2; no firm D call. V was clipped by 4 bases and J by 3 bases, with 11 bases between them. CDR1 is KGHDR, CDR2 SFDVKD, per germline. There are 14 residues in the CDR3. CDR3 nucleotides: TGTGCCACCAGTGACGTTCGGACGGACTATGGCTACACCTTC. This encodes CATSDVRTDYGYTF.

V usage is TRBV2 and J usage is TRBJ2-4; D may be TRBD1 (6 bases). Germline assignment: CDR1 SNHLY and CDR2 FYNNEI. The ends were cut back, 5 bases at V and 4 bases at J, with 9 bases in the middle. The CDR3 loop spans 13 amino acids. The CDR3 DNA follows: TGTGCCAGCAGTATCGGACAGAAAAACATTCAGTACTTC. This encodes CASSIGQKNIQYF. The variable domain in full, with the rest retrieved from reference TRBV2 and TRBJ2-4, is EPEVTQTPSHQVTQMGQEVILRCVPISNHLYFYWYRQILGQKVEFLVSFYNNEISEKSEIFDDQFSVERPDGSNFTLKIRSTKLEDSAMYFCASSIGQKNIQYFGAGTRLSVL.

This clonotype was seen just once. This rearrangement joins TRBV6-1 to TRBJ2-7, with 10 bases identical to TRBD2. Trimming removed 1 base from V and 4 bases from J; junction bases left unmatched: 4. CDR1 is MNHNS, CDR2 SASEGT, per germline. The CDR3 spans 15 residues. This chain's CDR3 is CASSEEAGGVYEQYF. The CDR3 nucleotides are TGTGCCAGCAGTGAAGAAGCGGGAGGGGTGTACGAGCAGTACTTC.

The sample holds many counts of this clonotype. A much bigger clone sits one base away, suggesting this may be a read error. The chain combines TRBV28 with TRBJ1-2; D uncertain. This CDR3 is 11 amino acids long. Germline CDR1 is MDHEN and CDR2 is SYDVKM. The CDR3: CAGETNYDYTF. DNA of the CDR3: TGTGCCGGAGAGACTAACTATGACTACACCTTC.

This clonotype was picked up one time. The chain joins TRBV28 to TRBJ2-2; 10 bases map to TRBD2. CDR1 and CDR2 from the germline V gene are MDHEN and SYDVKM. After removal of 8 bases from V and 6 bases from J, the junction contained 6 bases not matched to a gene. The CDR3 is made up of 14 amino acids. CDR3 nucleotides: TGTGCCAGCTTAGCGGGAGGAATCTCCGGGGAGCTGTTTTTT. It yields the protein CASLAGGISGELFF.

This clonotype was seen more than once but under ten times. The chain recombines TRBV6-1 with TRBJ2-6, with 8 bases identical to TRBD1. Germline assignment: CDR1 MNHNS and CDR2 SASEGT. The CDR3 extends over 17 amino acids. V was pared by 5 bases and J by 2 bases, with 8 bases of the junction left unmatched. CDR3 DNA: TGTGCCAGCAGTCCCTATTCGACAGGGGCTGGGGCCAACGTCCTGACTTTC. Translating gives CASSPYSTGAGANVLTF.

This chain links TRBV30 with TRBJ1-6; D uncertain. Germline CDR1 is GTSNPN and CDR2 is SVGIG (reference sequence). The CDR3 loop spans 11 amino acids. Trimming left V 3 bases short and J 9 bases short, with 6 bases between. The CDR3 nucleotides read TGTGCCTGGAGGGTCAGTTCACCCCTCCACTTT. Translating it yields CAWRVSSPLHF.

This clonotype was seen at least ten times. The rearrangement uses TRBV12-3 or TRBV12-4 and TRBJ2-5; D possibly corresponds to TRBD2 (6 bases). V was shortened by 1 base and J by 5 bases, with 14 bases between the two germline ends. The CDR3 is 15 residues long. CDR3 region: CASSLDSGSWETQYF. In nucleotides, the CDR3 is TGTGCCAGCAGTTTAGATAGCGGCAGCTGGGAGACCCAGTACTTC.

At least ten counts were recorded for this clonotype. The genes are TRBV11-2 and TRBJ2-7, with 10 bases aligning to TRBD2. Trimming cost V 5 bases and J 5 bases; bases outside gene matches: 12. Germline CDR1 SGHAT, CDR2 FQNNGV. The CDR3 loop spans 16 amino acids. The CDR3 region has the DNA TGTGCCAGCAGCCGCCAACCGGGACTAGCGAGCGACGAGCAGTACTTC. As protein: CASSRQPGLASDEQYF. The full variable domain, rest sourced from reference TRBV11-2 and TRBJ2-7, is EAGVAQSPRYKIIEKRQSVAFWCNPISGHATLYWYQQILGQGPKLLIQFQNNGVVDDSQLPKDRFSAERLKGVDSTLKIQPAKLEDSAVYLCASSRQPGLASDEQYFGPGTRLTVT.

This clonotype was detected many times. The CDR3 DNA reads TGTGCCAGTAGTCCACAGGGAGGTGGCTACACCTTC. Encoded protein: CASSPQGGGYTF. The chain couples TRBV19 to TRBJ1-2; possibly TRBD1 for D (6 bases). V was cut by 5 bases and J by 7 bases, with 11 bases left in between. Germline V gene lookup returns CDR1 LNHDA and CDR2 SQIVND (reference sequence). This CDR3 spans 12 amino acids. The whole variable domain, filled in from reference TRBV19 and TRBJ1-2, reads DGGITQSPKYLFRKEGQNVTLSCEQNLNHDAMYWYRQDPGQGLRLIYYSQIVNDFQKGDIAEGYSVSREKKESFPLTVTSAQKNPTAFYLCASSPQGGGYTFGSGTRLTVV.

This chain uses TRBV6-1 with TRBJ2-7, with 10 positions matching TRBD1. Trimming took 6 bases from V and 0 from J; bases not matched to a gene: 5. This CDR3 is built from 15 residues. Germline values: CDR1 MNHNS, CDR2 SASEGT. The CDR3 sequence: CASSDRGLYSYEQYF. Here the CDR3 DNA reads TGTGCCAGCAGCGACAGGGGGCTGTACTCCTACGAGCAGTACTTC.

Many counts were recorded for this clonotype. An end of the junction differs from the germline gene, which may be a read error. The CDR3 here is CATSRDGTGNAEAFF. CDR3 coding DNA: TGTGCCACCAGCAGAGATGGGACTGGGAACGCTGAAGCTTTCTTT. The chain couples TRBV15 to TRBJ1-1; the D gene is possibly TRBD1 (5 bases). The length of the CDR3 is 15 residues. From germline, CDR1 is LNHNV and CDR2 YYDKDF (reference sequence).

The rearrangement joins TRBV7-8 to TRBJ1-1; TRBD1 is a possible D gene (6 bases). CDR3 length: 18 residues. V gave up 6 bases and J gave up 1 base, with 24 bases separating them. CDR1 is SGHVS and CDR2 is FQNEAQ in the germline V gene. CDR3 residues: CASSYYRKTGFSNTEAFF. The CDR3 DNA sequence: TGTGCCAGCAGTTATTATCGTAAGACAGGTTTTTCGAACACTGAAGCTTTCTTT.

The chain couples TRBV2 to TRBJ2-5, with 11 bases fitting TRBD2. The CDR3 totals 14 residues. Germline values: CDR1 SNHLY, CDR2 FYNNEI. V was pared by 3 bases and J by 5 bases, with 2 bases of the junction left unmatched. DNA for the CDR3: TGTGCCAGCAGTGATAGCGGGGGGGCGGAGACCCAGTACTTC. Encoded protein: CASSDSGGAETQYF.

This clonotype was counted at least ten times. The V and J genes are TRBV7-2 and TRBJ1-2, with D possibly TRBD1 on 6 matching bases. Germline lookup yields CDR1 SGHTA and CDR2 FQGNSA. V was clipped by 3 bases and J by 7 bases, with 15 bases between them. The CDR3 is made up of 14 amino acids. The CDR3 protein is CASSFAGGRFGYTF. CDR3 DNA: TGTGCCAGCAGCTTTGCCGGGGGCCGGTTTGGCTACACCTTC.

As regards this clonotype: A read error may account for a junction end that differs from germline. V and J are TRBV11-3 and TRBJ1-5; D is uncertain. Germline V gene lookup returns CDR1 SGHNT and CDR2 YENEEA. This CDR3 has 11 amino acids. The chain's CDR3 is CVQNSNQPQHF. DNA for the CDR3: TGCGTTCAAAATAGCAATCAGCCCCAGCATTTT.

This clonotype came up many times. The V gene is TRBV12-3 or TRBV12-4, the J gene TRBJ2-2, with D perhaps assigned TRBD1 or TRBD2 (6 bases each). This CDR3 region has 16 residues. The V gene lost 7 bases and the J gene lost 0 bases, with 15 bases spanning the gap. Here the CDR3 reads CASTPEGGSNTGELFF. For the CDR3, the DNA is TGTGCCAGCACCCCGGAGGGGGGCTCGAACACCGGGGAGCTGTTTTTT.

This clonotype was detected ten times or more. V usage is TRBV5-1 and J usage is TRBJ2-5; D is unresolved. The CDR3 spans 12 residues. V lost 1 base and J 5 bases, leaving 6 bases between the germline ends. The germline V gene encodes CDR1 SGHRS and CDR2 YFSETQ. CDR3 amino acids: CASSLNEETQYF. CDR3 in DNA: TGCGCCAGCAGCTTGAATGAGGAGACCCAGTACTTC.